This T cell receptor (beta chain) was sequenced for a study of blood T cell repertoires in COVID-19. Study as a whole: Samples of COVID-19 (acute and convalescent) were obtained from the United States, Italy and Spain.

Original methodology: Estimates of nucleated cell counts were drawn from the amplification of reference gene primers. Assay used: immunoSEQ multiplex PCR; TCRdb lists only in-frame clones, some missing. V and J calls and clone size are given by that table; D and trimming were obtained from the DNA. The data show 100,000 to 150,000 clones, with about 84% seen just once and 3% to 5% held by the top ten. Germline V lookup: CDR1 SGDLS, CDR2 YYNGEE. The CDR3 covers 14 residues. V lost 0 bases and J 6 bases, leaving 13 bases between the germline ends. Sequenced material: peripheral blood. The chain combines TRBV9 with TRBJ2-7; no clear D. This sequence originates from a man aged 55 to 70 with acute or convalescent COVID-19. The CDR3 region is CASSVDEWAPEQYF. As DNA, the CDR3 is TGTGCCAGCAGCGTAGACGAGTGGGCCCCCGAGCAGTACTTC.